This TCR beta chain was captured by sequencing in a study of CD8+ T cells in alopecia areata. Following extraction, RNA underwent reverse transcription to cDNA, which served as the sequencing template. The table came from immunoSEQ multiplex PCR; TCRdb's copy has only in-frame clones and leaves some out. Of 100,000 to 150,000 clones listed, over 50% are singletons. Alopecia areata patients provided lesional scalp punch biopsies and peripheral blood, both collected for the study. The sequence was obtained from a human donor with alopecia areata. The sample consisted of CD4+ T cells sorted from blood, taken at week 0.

The chain's CDR3 is CASGPVYEQYF. DNA for the CDR3: TGTGCCAGCGGTCCAGTCTACGAGCAGTACTTC. The chain recombines TRBV28 with TRBJ2-7; D ambiguous. V lost 8 bases and J lost 3, with 8 bases in between. Germline CDR1 is MDHEN and CDR2 is SYDVKM. The CDR3 covers 11 residues.